The sequence of this T cell receptor beta chain was determined in a study of cytomegalovirus exposure and HLA in healthy donors. Study findings and constraints: Analysis was carried out at a later point, and it linked a missense DCLRE1C variant to TCR beta V- and J-gene trimming.

In the PCR, 60 Vbeta and 13 Jbeta primers were used. Assay used: immunoSEQ multiplex PCR; TCRdb lists only in-frame clones, some missing. The sample records around 130,000 clones, over 70% being singletons. This clone has just a few counts. The antigen remains undetermined. Germline V gene data show CDR1 as SGHDT and CDR2 as YYEEEE. The CDR3 spans 16 residues. The V gene lost 1 base and the J gene lost 5 bases, with 18 bases spanning the gap. The V gene is TRBV5-6, the J gene TRBJ1-2; the D gene is possibly TRBD1 (6 bases). The sequence derives from a woman aged 55 to 70 in good health and CMV-seropositive. The material sequenced was PBMCs. CDR3 residues: CASSLLSGSQGYGYTF. The DNA of the CDR3 is TGTGCCAGCAGCTTGTTGTCCGGTTCACAGGGATATGGCTACACCTTC.